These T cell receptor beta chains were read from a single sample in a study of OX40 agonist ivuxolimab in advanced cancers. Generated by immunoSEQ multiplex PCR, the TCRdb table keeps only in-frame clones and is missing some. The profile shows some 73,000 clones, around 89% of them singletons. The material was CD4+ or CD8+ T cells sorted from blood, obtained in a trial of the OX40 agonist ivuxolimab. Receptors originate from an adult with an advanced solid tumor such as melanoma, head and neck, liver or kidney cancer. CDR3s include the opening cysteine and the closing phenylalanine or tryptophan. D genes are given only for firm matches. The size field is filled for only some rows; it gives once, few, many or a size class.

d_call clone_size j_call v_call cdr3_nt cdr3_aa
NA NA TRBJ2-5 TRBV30 TGTGCCTGGAGCCGGACTGGGGAAGGGACCCAGTACTTC CAWSRTGEGTQYF
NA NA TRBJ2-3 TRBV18 TGTGCCAGCTCACCAAGACTAGATCGTAGCACAGATACGCAGTATTTT CASSPRLDRSTDTQYF
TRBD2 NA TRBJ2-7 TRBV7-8 TGTGCCAGCAGTCCCCACCGACTAGCGGGAAACGGGGCCTACGAGCAGTACTTC CASSPHRLAGNGAYEQYF
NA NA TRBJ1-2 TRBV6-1 TGTGCCAGCAGTTTGACCTATGGCTACACCTTC CASSLTYGYTF
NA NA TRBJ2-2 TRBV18 TGTGCCAGCTTGAATAGAGCTGGGGGCACCGGGGAGCTGTTTTTT CASLNRAGGTGELFF
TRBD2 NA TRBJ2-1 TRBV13 TGTGCCAGCAGCTTACGTGGGACTAGCGGGATTACTGAGCAGTTCTTC CASSLRGTSGITEQFF
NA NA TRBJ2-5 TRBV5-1 TGCGCCAGCAGCTTGGATCCGGGGCTAGGACAAGAGACCCAGTACTTC CASSLDPGLGQETQYF
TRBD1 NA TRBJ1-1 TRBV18 TGTGCCAGCTCACAACCGGGACAGGCTTCCCATGGCGTCGAAGCTTTCTTT CASSQPGQASHGVEAFF
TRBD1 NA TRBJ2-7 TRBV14 TGTGCCAGCAGCCTGCGAATCGGACAGGGAAACGAGCAGTACTTC CASSLRIGQGNEQYF
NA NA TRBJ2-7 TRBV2 TGTGCCAGCAGCCTGCAGAGCTACGAGCAGTACTTC CASSLQSYEQYF
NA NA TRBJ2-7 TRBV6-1 TGTGCCAGCAGTCAAGGACGGGACTTCTCCTACGAGCAGTACTTC CASSQGRDFSYEQYF
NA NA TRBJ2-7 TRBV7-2 TGTGCCAGCAGCTTCCCAGGCAGGGACGAGCAGTACTTC CASSFPGRDEQYF
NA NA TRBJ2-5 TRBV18 TGTGCCAGCTCACCCAAGGCGGGGAGAGGCGGTAATAGAGAGACCCAGTACTTC CASSPKAGRGGNRETQYF
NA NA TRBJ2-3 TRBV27 TGTGCCAGCAGTTCCAGACAGACTAGCACAGATACGCAGTATTTT CASSSRQTSTDTQYF
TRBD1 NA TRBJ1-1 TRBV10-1 TGCGCCAGCAGTGGTTCACAGGGGGCGAGGAACACTGAAGCTTTCTTT CASSGSQGARNTEAFF
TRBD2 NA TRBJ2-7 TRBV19 TGTGCCAGTAGCGGGACTAGCGGATACTACGAGCAGTACTTC CASSGTSGYYEQYF
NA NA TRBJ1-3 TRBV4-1 TGCGCCAGCAGCCAAGGTCCAGGCTACTCTGGAAACACCATATATTTT CASSQGPGYSGNTIYF
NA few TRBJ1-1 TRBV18 TGTGCCAGCTCACCTCTAGGGGCCACTGAAGCTTTCTTT CASSPLGATEAFF
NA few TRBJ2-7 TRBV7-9 TGTGCCAGCAGCTTAGGACAGCTCTACGAGCAGTACTTC CASSLGQLYEQYF
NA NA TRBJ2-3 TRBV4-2 TGTGCCAGCAGCCAAGGAGCAGCGACCAGCACAGATACGCAGTATTTT CASSQGAATSTDTQYF
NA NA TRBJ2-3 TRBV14 TGTGCCAGCAGCCTGGGACCCCCAGATACGCAGTATTTT CASSLGPPDTQYF
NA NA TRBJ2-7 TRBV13 TGTGCCAGCAGCTTCCGGGACCGCCGCTACGAGCAGTACTTC CASSFRDRRYEQYF
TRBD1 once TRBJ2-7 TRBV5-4 TGTGCCAGCAGCCAGACAGGGGCCTACGAGCAGTACTTC CASSQTGAYEQYF
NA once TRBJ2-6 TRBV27 TGTGCCAGCAGTTTACTCTCTGGGGCCAACGTCCTGACTTTC CASSLLSGANVLTF
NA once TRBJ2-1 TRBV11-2 TGTGCCAGCAGCTTACACGGAGGACAGCCCAATGAGCAGTTCTTC CASSLHGGQPNEQFF
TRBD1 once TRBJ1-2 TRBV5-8 TGTGCCAGCAGCTTGGGGGTACAGGGGGCGACCGGCTACACCTTC CASSLGVQGATGYTF
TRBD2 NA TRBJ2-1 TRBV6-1 TGTGCCAGCGATGGGTTCGGTAGCGGGTACAATGAGCAGTTCTTC CASDGFGSGYNEQFF
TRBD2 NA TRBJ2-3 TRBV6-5 TGTGCCAGCAGTCCGACTAGCGGGAGCCCAGATACGCAGTATTTT CASSPTSGSPDTQYF
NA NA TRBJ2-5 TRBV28 TGTGCCAGCAGTTTGGCCGGACGATACCAAGAGACCCAGTACTTC CASSLAGRYQETQYF
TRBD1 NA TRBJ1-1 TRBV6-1 TGTGCCAGCAGCCTGGACAGGGTCAACACTGAAGCTTTCTTT CASSLDRVNTEAFF
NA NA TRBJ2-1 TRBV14 TGTGCCAGCAGCCATTTGAGGGGTTGGTACAATGAGCAGTTCTTC CASSHLRGWYNEQFF
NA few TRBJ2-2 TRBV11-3 TGTGCCAGCACACAGGGGAACACCGGGGAGCTGTTTTTT CASTQGNTGELFF
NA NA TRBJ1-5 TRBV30 TGTGCCTGGAGTGTGGGGAGACCGTCCAATCAGCCCCAGCATTTT CAWSVGRPSNQPQHF
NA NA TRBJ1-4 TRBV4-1 TGCGCCAGCAGCCTAGATGGGACCCCGGGGGGAGAAGAAAAACTGTTTTTT CASSLDGTPGGEEKLFF
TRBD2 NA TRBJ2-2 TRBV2 TGTGCCAGCAGTCGACTAGCGGCGAACACCGGGGAGCTGTTTTTT CASSRLAANTGELFF
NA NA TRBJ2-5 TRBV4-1 TGCGCCAGCAGCCATCCCGCCCAGACCCAGTACTTC CASSHPAQTQYF
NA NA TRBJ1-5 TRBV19 TGTGCCAGTAGTATAGGGGCAGGTGGCAATCAGCCCCAGCATTTT CASSIGAGGNQPQHF